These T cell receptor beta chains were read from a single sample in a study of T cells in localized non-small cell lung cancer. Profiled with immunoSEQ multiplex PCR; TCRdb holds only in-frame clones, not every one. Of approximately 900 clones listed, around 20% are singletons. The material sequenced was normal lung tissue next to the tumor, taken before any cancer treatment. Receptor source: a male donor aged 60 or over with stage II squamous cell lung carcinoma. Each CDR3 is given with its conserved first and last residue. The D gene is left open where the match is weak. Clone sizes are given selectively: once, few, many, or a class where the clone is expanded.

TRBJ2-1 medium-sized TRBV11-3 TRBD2 TGTGCCAGCAGCACCGGGACTAGCGGGAGTAATGAGCAGTTCTTC CASSTGTSGSNEQFF
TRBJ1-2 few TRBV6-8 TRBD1 TGTGCCAGCAGTCCCCAGGGACAGAACTATGGCTACACCTTC CASSPQGQNYGYTF
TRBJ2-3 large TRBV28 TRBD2 TGTGCCAGCAGTTTATCTAGCGGGAGCTTCACAGATACGCAGTATTTT CASSLSSGSFTDTQYF
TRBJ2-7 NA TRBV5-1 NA TGCGCCAGCAGCCCCGGACAGTCCTCCTACGAGCAGTACTTC CASSPGQSSYEQYF
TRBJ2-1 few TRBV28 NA TGTGCCAGCAGTTTAGGCCAGAGCTCCTACAATGAGCAGTTCTTC CASSLGQSSYNEQFF
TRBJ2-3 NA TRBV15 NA TGTGCCACCAGCAGAGAGAAGGGCACAGATACGCAGTATTTT CATSREKGTDTQYF
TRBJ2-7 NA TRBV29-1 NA TGCAGCGTTGAAGGAGCTGACTCCTACGAGCAGTACTTC CSVEGADSYEQYF
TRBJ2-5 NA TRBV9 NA TGTGCCAGCAGCCCGAGTTTGGGCCAAGAGACCCAGTACTTC CASSPSLGQETQYF
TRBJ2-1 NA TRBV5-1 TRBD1 TGCGCCAGCAGGGAAGGGACAGAGATCCACAATGAGCAGTTCTTC CASREGTEIHNEQFF
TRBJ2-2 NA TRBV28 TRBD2 TGTGCCAGCAGTTCCCTCAAGGGACTAGCGGGGACCGGGGAGCTGTTTTTT CASSSLKGLAGTGELFF
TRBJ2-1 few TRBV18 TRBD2 TGTGCCAGCTCGCCCAATTCCGGGACTAGCGGGCAACTTCCCTACAATGAGCAGTTCTTC CASSPNSGTSGQLPYNEQFF
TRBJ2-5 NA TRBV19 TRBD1 TGTGCCAGCACGGGACAGCTTGGGGAGACCCAGTACTTC CASTGQLGETQYF
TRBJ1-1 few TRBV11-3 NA TGTGCCAGCAGCAGGAGAGTTTCGGACACTGAAGCTTTCTTT CASSRRVSDTEAFF
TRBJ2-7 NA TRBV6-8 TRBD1 TGTGCCAGGCTTCCATTCTTCGACAGGGGGGTTCACGAGCAGTACTTC CARLPFFDRGVHEQYF
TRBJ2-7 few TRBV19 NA TGTGCCAGTAGTATTAATCTGGGGGCCTACGAGCAGTACTTC CASSINLGAYEQYF
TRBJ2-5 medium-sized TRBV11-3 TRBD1 TGTGCCAGCAGCTCGACAGGGGCGGGCGGAGAGACCCAGTACTTC CASSSTGAGGETQYF
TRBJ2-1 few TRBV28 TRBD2 TGTGCCAGCAGCTCCCCTCGGGGGCGGGAGGTGGGCAATGAGCAGTTCTTC CASSSPRGREVGNEQFF
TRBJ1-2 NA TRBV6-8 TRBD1 TGTGCCAGCAGACACACAGGGGGCGATGATGTAGGCTACACCTTC CASRHTGGDDVGYTF
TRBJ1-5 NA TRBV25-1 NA TGTGCCAGCAGTGAATCAGGGCCGCATCAGCCCCAGCATTTT CASSESGPHQPQHF
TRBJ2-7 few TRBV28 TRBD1 TGTGCCAGCAGAAACCGGGACAGTTGGAAGCAGTACTTC CASRNRDSWKQYF
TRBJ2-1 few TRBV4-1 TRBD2 TGCGCCAGCAGCCCCTTAGGACTAGCGGCCTACAATGAGCAGTTCTTC CASSPLGLAAYNEQFF
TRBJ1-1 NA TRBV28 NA TGTGCCAGCAGTTCGACAGTGCCGCTGGGGACTGAAGCTTTCTTT CASSSTVPLGTEAFF
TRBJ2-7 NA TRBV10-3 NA TGTGCCATCAGTGAGGGGACAACCTACGAGCAGTACTTC CAISEGTTYEQYF
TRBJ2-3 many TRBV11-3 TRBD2 TGTGCCAGCAGTTCACCTCCGGGACTAGCGGGACAGGACATACCCGATACGCAGTATTTT CASSSPPGLAGQDIPDTQYF
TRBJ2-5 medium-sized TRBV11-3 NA TGTGCCAGCAGACGTGAAGGGACCGGGAAGCTTGGGGGGGAGACCCAGTACTTC CASRREGTGKLGGETQYF
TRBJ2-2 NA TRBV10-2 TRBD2 TGCGCCAGCAGTGAACTAGCGGCGAACACCGGGGAGCTGTTTTTT CASSELAANTGELFF
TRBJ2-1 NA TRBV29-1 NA TGCAGCGTTGGCAGGGAGCGGTTTGAGCAGTTCTTC CSVGRERFEQFF
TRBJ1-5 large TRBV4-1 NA TGCGCCAGCAGCCAAGGTCTAATGGGCAATCAGCCCCAGCATTTT CASSQGLMGNQPQHF
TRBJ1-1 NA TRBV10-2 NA TGCGCCAGCAGTGAGCATGCAGGACCGAACACTGAAGCTTTCTTT CASSEHAGPNTEAFF
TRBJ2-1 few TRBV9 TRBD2 TGTGCCAGCAGCGCCCGACTAGCGGGGGGGTTCTACAATGAGCAGTTCTTC CASSARLAGGFYNEQFF
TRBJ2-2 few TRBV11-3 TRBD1 TGTGCCAGCAGCTTGTTGCCCGGACAGGGGGCCGCCGGGGAGCTGTTTTTT CASSLLPGQGAAGELFF